Listed below are T cell receptor beta chains from one sample, sequenced in a study of cytotoxic CD8 clonotypes in ibrutinib-treated CLL. Generated by immunoSEQ multiplex PCR, the TCRdb table keeps only in-frame clones and is missing some. Among about 120,000 clones listed, about 58% were seen once. Sequenced material: PBMCs, taken after 24 months of ibrutinib treatment. The receptors were gathered from a human donor with chronic lymphocytic leukemia. CDR3s include the opening cysteine and the closing phenylalanine or tryptophan. Only part of the rows carry a size: once, few, many, or a class if the clone is expanded.

>TRBJ1-1|TRBV20-1|NA
CSARGVPLAFF
>TRBJ2-3|TRBV7-2|NA
CASSLLGGGVTDTQYF
>TRBJ1-1|TRBV13|NA
CASSFSRGDTEAFF
>TRBJ2-6|TRBV5-1|few
CASSLEGPTTPGANVLTF
>TRBJ1-1|TRBV5-1|NA
CASSFPGGNTEAFF
>TRBJ2-3|TRBV7-3|few
CASSALGGTDTQYF
>TRBJ1-2|TRBV7-2|NA
CASSHRTRGLGYTF
>TRBJ1-5|TRBV6-1|once
CASSEAPNRGNQPQHF
>TRBJ2-5|TRBV7-2|few
CASSRIQTQYF
>TRBJ1-6|TRBV21-1|NA
CASSNTSSPLHF
>TRBJ1-2|TRBV6-5|NA
CASKKEAGGYTF
>TRBJ1-2|TRBV5-1|NA
CASSLGFGDRGYTF
>TRBJ1-1|TRBV30|few
CAWSIGGTGTEAFF
>TRBJ1-2|TRBV2|NA
CASTPLGGGTNYGYTF
>TRBJ1-6|TRBV27|few
CASSTRVPTSSYNSPLHF
>TRBJ2-1|TRBV5-4|NA
CASSPGPGDEQFF
>TRBJ2-7|TRBV30|NA
CAWSVGQGAYEQYF
>TRBJ2-1|TRBV29-1|few
CSIGTGSPYNEQFF
>TRBJ1-5|TRBV27|NA
CASSFGLGQPQHF
>TRBJ1-4|TRBV15|NA
CATSSLLQTGGVPREKLFF
>TRBJ2-6|TRBV2|NA
CASSSPLGQPNGANVLTF
>TRBJ2-1|TRBV11-3|few
CASKLSSGGYNEQFF
>TRBJ2-5|TRBV5-1|NA
CASSLGGRRQTQYF
>TRBJ2-2|TRBV29-1|NA
CSADKTGELFF
>TRBJ2-5|TRBV11-3|few
CASSSPSLAGGQYF
>TRBJ1-2|TRBV7-3|NA
CASRLTGGGNYGYTF
>TRBJ2-7|TRBV5-1|once
CASSPRTGGPYEQYF
>TRBJ1-5|TRBV6-6|NA
CASSYSGQKNQPQHF
>TRBJ2-1|TRBV10-3|NA
CAISGQGLGTYNEQFF
>TRBJ2-1|TRBV5-1|NA
CASSFQGGAPYNEQFF
>TRBJ2-6|TRBV29-1|NA
CSVESHGANVLTF
>TRBJ2-3|TRBV5-1|NA
CASSLGGQGGTDTQYF
>TRBJ1-2|TRBV5-1|NA
CASSFDTALTF
>TRBJ1-4|TRBV2|NA
CASSESKGRNELFF
>TRBJ2-1|TRBV30|NA
CAGIHSPSYNEQFF
>TRBJ2-7|TRBV7-2|NA
CASSTASGGPYEQYF
>TRBJ2-7|TRBV4-1|once
CASSQNAGAPYEQYF
>TRBJ2-1|TRBV5-6|once
CASSLSGGPNEQFF
>TRBJ2-1|TRBV27|once
CASSSPTFSGRNEQFF
>TRBJ1-3|TRBV13|once
CASSLGSGSGNTIYF
>TRBJ2-7|TRBV30|NA
CAWSDPGQTGWQYF
>TRBJ2-7|TRBV6-6|NA
CASSPSYEQYF
>TRBJ2-1|TRBV29-1|NA
CSVEDLDGGPYNEQFF
>TRBJ2-7|TRBV15|NA
CATSRGGTAKSYEQYF
>TRBJ2-1|TRBV19|NA
CASSIIRGQGAHHEQFF
>TRBJ1-1|TRBV6-5|NA
CASSYSGGTEAFF
>TRBJ1-6|TRBV30|NA
CARRDWENSPLHF
>TRBJ2-7|TRBV30|NA
CACKQGYSYEQYF